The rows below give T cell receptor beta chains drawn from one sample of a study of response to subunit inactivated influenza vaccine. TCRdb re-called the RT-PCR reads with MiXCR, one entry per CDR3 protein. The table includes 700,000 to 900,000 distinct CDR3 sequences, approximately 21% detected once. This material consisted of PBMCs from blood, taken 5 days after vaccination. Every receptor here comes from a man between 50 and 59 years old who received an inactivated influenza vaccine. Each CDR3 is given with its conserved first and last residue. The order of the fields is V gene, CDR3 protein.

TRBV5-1	CASSFIGNTEAFF
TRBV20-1	CSASGPVDTDTQYF
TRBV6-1	CASSRSGRGSYNEQFF
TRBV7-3	CASSLSQGPYNEQFF
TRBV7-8	CASSTLSGGADTQYF
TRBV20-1	CSALGGGTNEKLFF
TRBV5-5	CASSMRTAGTSREQFF
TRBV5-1	CASRPPGASVETQYF
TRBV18	CASSRDRGNTIYF
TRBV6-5	CASSYPGGSTDTQYF
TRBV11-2	CASSLAGTGVYNEQFF
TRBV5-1	CASSLGGGGNTEAFF
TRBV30	CAWSITGIASPLHF
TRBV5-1	CASSLRSRDSYEQYF
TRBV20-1	CSAGRGSYEQYF
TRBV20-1	CSTAKTGTGELFF
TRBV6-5	CASSYMGGNEKLFF
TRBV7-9	CASSPGAGAGTDTQYF
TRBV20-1	CSPDSFNHLAHGYTF
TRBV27	CASSLCQGTDTQYF
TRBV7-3	CASSYRAGGRNEQFF
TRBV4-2	CASSQTQETQYF
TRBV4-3	CASSIDSFTGELFF
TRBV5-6	CASSSPGQVPSYNEQFF
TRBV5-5	CASLRDLSGNTIYF
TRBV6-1	CASKLGGALGTEAFF
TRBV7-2	CASSLVGGTSSFYEQYF
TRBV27	CASSPWDRGSGGNQPQHF
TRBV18	CASSPRGGFYEQYF
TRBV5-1	CASSLERVQANSPLHF
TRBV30	CAWLQGATNTGELFF
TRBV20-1	CSVLPGGTDYEQYF
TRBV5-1	CASSLAIATEAFF